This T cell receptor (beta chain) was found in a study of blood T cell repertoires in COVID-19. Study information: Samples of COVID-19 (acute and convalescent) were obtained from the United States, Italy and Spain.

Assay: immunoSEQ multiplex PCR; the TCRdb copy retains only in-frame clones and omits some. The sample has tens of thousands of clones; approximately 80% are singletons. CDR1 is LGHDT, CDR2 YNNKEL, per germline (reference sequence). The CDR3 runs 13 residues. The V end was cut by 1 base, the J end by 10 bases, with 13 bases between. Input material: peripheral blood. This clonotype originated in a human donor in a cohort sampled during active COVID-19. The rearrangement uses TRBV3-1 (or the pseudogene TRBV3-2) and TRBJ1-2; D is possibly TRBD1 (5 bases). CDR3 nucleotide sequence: TGTGCCAGCAGCCAAGCCACAGGTGTTGACTACACCTTC. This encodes CASSQATGVDYTF.